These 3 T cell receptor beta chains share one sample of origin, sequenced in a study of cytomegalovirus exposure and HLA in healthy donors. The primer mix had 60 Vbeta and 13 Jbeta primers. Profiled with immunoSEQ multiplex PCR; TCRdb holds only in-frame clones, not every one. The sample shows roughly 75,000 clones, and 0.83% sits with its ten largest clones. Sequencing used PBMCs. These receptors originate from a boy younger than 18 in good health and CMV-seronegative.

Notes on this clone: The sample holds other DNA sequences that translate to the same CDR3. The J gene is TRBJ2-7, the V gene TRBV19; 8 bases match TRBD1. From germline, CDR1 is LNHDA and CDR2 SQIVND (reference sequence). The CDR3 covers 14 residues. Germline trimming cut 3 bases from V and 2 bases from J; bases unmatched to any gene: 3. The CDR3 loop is CASSIAQGAYEQYF. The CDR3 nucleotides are TGTGCCAGTAGTATCGCACAGGGGGCCTACGAGCAGTACTTC.

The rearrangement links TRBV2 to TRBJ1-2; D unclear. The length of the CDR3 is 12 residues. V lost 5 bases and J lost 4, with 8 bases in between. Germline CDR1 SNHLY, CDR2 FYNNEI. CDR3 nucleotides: TGTGCCAGCAGTTTCGGGTCCTATGGCTACACCTTC. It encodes CASSFGSYGYTF.

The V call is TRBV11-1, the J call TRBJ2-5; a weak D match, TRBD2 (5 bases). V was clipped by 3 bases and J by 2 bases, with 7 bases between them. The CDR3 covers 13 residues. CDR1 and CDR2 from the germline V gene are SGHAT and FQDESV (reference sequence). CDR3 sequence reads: CASSFRGQETQYF. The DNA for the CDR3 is TGTGCCAGCAGCTTTCGGGGACAAGAGACCCAGTACTTC. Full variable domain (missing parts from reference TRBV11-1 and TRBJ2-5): EAEVAQSPRYKITEKSQAVAFWCDPISGHATLYWYRQILGQGPELLVQFQDESVVDDSQLPKDRFSAERLKGVDSTLKIQPAELGDSAMYLCASSFRGQETQYFGPGTRLLVL.